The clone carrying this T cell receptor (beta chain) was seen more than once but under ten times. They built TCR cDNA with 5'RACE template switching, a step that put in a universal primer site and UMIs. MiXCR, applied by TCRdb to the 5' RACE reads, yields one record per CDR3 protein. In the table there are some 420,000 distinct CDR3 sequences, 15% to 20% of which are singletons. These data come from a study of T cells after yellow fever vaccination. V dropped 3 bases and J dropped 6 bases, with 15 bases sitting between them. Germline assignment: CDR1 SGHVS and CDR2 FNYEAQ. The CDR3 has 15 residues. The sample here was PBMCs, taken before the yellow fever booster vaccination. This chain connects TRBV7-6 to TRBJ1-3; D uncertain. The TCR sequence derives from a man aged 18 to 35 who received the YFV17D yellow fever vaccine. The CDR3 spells CASSFMGVETNTIYF. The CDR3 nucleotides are TGTGCCAGCAGCTTTATGGGAGTCGAGACAAACACCATATATTTT.